What follows are 20 T cell receptor beta chains derived from one specimen sequenced in a study of tumor-infiltrating lymphocytes in primary liver carcinoma. The investigators made TCR beta cDNA from approximately 0.5 ug total RNA, using a constant-region primer. Libraries covering TCR beta were generated through three nested multiplex PCR rounds (using a slightly modified ARM-PCR). With TRBV1-TRBV30 forward primers and a C-beta reverse primer, the first two PCR rounds were run for approximately 9 cycles each. A single record per CDR3 protein comes from TCRdb applying MiXCR to the multiplex PCR reads. There are 50,000 to 65,000 distinct CDR3 sequences in the sample; over 60% occur only once, and around 44% lies in the top ten. The roughly 20-31 mg bulk tissue piece was not sorted before simultaneous RNA and DNA extraction. The sequenced sample consisted of liver tumor tissue from sampling region 4. Noted subset: tumor region T4, right-lateral pole. All receptors come from a man aged 35 to 55 with primary liver carcinoma and hepatitis B virus infection.

Points on this clonotype: Here the CDR3 omits its conserved ending phenylalanine or tryptophan, so a read error is the likely source. The genes are TRBV29-1 and TRBJ2-1, with 9 bases lining up with TRBD1. Germline V gene lookup returns CDR1 SQVTM and CDR2 ANQGSEA. The CDR3 extends over 14 amino acids. The CDR3 DNA reads as TGCAGGGTTCTTGGACAGGGGACCTACAATGAGCAGTTCATC. Protein sequence: CRVLGQGTYNEQFI.

Concerning this clonotype itself: An end of the junction differs from the germline gene, which may be a read error. The gene calls are TRBV4-1 and TRBJ2-2, with 9 bases matching TRBD1. CDR1 MGHRA and CDR2 YSYEKL come from the germline V gene. The CDR3 spans 17 residues. In DNA form, the CDR3 reads TGCGCCAGTAGCCTACCCCGGACAGGGGCGAACACCTGGGAGCTGTTTTTT. The encoded protein is CASSLPRTGANTWELFF.

This chain links TRBV10-3 with TRBJ2-7; D is possibly TRBD2 (6 bases). Germline V gene data show CDR1 as ENHRY and CDR2 as SYGVKD. The CDR3 totals 14 residues. V was cut by 10 bases and J by 3 bases, with 19 bases left in between. CDR3 sequence: CATSDILTSYEQYF. DNA of the CDR3: TGTGCCACCTCTGACATCTTGACTAGCTACGAGCAGTACTTC.

The CDR3 nucleotides are TGTGCCAGCAGCTGGCCCCCGAGATTAGCGGGAGGGCCGGCTTCAGATACGCAGTATTTT. This translates into CASSWPPRLAGGPASDTQYF. The chain is built from TRBV7-9 and TRBJ2-3, with TRBD2 matching 11 bases. The CDR3 extends over 20 amino acids. The germline V gene encodes CDR1 SEHNR and CDR2 FQNEAQ (reference sequence). Trimming at V came to 4 bases and at J to 4 bases, leaving 19 bases not matched to a gene.

The J gene is TRBJ1-1, the V gene TRBV4-3; no clear D. V lost 0 bases and J lost 8, with 10 bases in between. The CDR3 length is 13 residues. CDR1 and CDR2 (germline): LGHNA, YSLEER. This CDR3 reads CASSQDTSSEAFF. CDR3 coding DNA: TGCGCCAGCAGCCAAGATACCTCATCCGAAGCTTTCTTT.

To note about this clonotype: In this CDR3 the conserved last residue, phenylalanine or tryptophan, is missing, so a read error is likely. The chain employs TRBV6-1 and TRBJ1-5; D possibly corresponds to TRBD1 (5 bases). The better agreement between TRBJ2-3 and the DNA end casts doubt on the J call. CDR3 size: 14 residues. The germline gives CDR1 MNHNS, CDR2 SASEGT. The CDR3 region is CASSEGGGNQPQYS. Written as DNA, the CDR3 is TGTGCCAGCAGTGAAGGGGGCGGCAATCAGCCCCAGTATTCT.

As to this clonotype: With a much larger clone just one base away, this may be a read error. J is TRBJ2-7 and V is TRBV2; tentatively, D is TRBD2 (6 bases). The germline V gene has CDR1 SNHLY and CDR2 FYNNEI. The CDR3 runs to 14 residues. V lost 8 bases and J 5 bases, leaving 19 bases between the germline ends. The CDR3 reads CASGGTGRNHEQYF. The CDR3 nucleotides read TGTGCCAGCGGGGGGACTGGCCGAAACCACGAGCAGTACTTC.

Worth noting for this clonotype: This sequence may be a read error, since a much larger clone differs from it by one base. V and J are TRBV30 and TRBJ2-5, with 10 bases fitting TRBD2. Looked up from germline, CDR1 is GTSNPN and CDR2 is SVGIG (reference sequence). This CDR3 is built from 14 residues. V gave up 7 bases and J gave up 2 bases; unmatched junction bases: 7. CDR3 in amino acids: CASTSGTGQETQYF. As DNA, the CDR3 is TGTGCCTCTACTAGCGGGACTGGGCAAGAGACCCAGTACTTC.

As for this clonotype: A read error may produce the germline difference seen at one junction end. V is TRBV4-1 and J is TRBJ2-3; D ambiguous. The CDR3 runs to 19 residues. Germline V lookup: CDR1 MGHRA, CDR2 YSYEKL. DNA of the CDR3: TGCGCCAGCATCCAAAAGATCTTCGAGAAGGAACTTCTCACAGATACGCAGTATTTC. Translated, it gives CASIQKIFEKELLTDTQYF.

As regards this clonotype: A read error may account for a junction end that differs from germline. V usage is TRBV30 and J usage is TRBJ2-7; 9 nucleotides agree with TRBD1. Germline V gene lookup returns CDR1 GTSNPN and CDR2 SVGIG (reference sequence). The CDR3 has 15 residues. Here the CDR3 reads CAWSAPRDRVYEQNF. The CDR3 DNA is TGTGCCTGGAGTGCGCCTCGGGACAGGGTGTACGAGCAGAACTTC.

The CDR3 bases are TGCAGTGCTAGACCTGCCGGGCGCGGGTCACGGTACGAGCAGTACTTC. Its translation: CSARPAGRGSRYEQYF. V gene TRBV20-1 combines with J gene TRBJ2-7; TRBD2 might be the D (5 bases). The CDR3 is 16 amino acids. Per the germline V gene, CDR1 is DFQATT and CDR2 is SNEGSKA (reference sequence). Trimming shortened V by 2 bases and J by 4 bases, and 21 bases separated the two germline ends.

This clonotype was seen a handful of times. One end of the junction does not line up with germline, which may come from a read error. The J gene is TRBJ1-5, the V gene TRBV10-3, with D uncertain. The CDR3 totals 14 residues. Germline lookup yields CDR1 ENHRY and CDR2 SYGVKD. The DNA for the CDR3 is TGTGCCATTAGTGAGTATGAGGGCGATCTGTCCCAGCATTTT. It translates to CAISEYEGDLSQHF.

For this clonotype: One base away lies a much larger clone, so this may be a sequencing read error. For the CDR3, the DNA is TGTGCCAGCAGCCGAGGATACACAGATACGCGGAATTTT. As protein: CASSRGYTDTRNF. The V call is TRBV14, the J call TRBJ2-3; D unresolved. This CDR3 region has 13 residues. Germline V lookup: CDR1 SGHDN, CDR2 FVKESK.

In the case of this clonotype: Since no conserved phenylalanine or tryptophan closes the CDR3, a read error is the likely cause. It is unclear where the CDR3 begins or ends on the DNA, so no DNA is shown, and the CDR3 is as TCRdb lists it. The J gene is TRBJ2-2, the V gene TRBV6-5; the table calls TRBD1, which could not be checked here. Including both end residues, the CDR3 is 15 amino acids long. The germline V gene encodes CDR1 MNHEY and CDR2 SVGAGI. The CDR3 region is CASSYSSGSPGSCFL.

This clonotype showed up many times. The chain is built from TRBV28 and TRBJ2-2; D remains ambiguous. The V gene lost 5 bases and the J gene lost 0 bases, with 7 bases spanning the gap. Germline loops: CDR1 MDHEN, CDR2 SYDVKM. The CDR3 runs 14 residues. The chain's CDR3 is CASSRHPNTGELFF. The CDR3, as DNA: TGTGCCAGCAGTCGACATCCGAACACCGGGGAGCTGTTTTTT.

This clonotype was counted ten times or more. The V and J genes are TRBV6-5 and TRBJ2-1; the D gene could be TRBD1 or TRBD2 (5 bases each). Trimming removed 0 bases at V and 1 base at J, with 10 bases between. CDR1 and CDR2 (germline): MNHEY, SVGAGI. The CDR3 loop spans 16 amino acids. CDR3 sequence reads: CASSYSWDGSYNEQFF. The CDR3 DNA reads TGTGCCAGCAGTTACTCCTGGGACGGGTCCTACAATGAGCAGTTCTTC.

The chain carries TRBV29-1 and TRBJ1-2; TRBD1 might be the D (6 bases). Per the germline V gene, CDR1 is SQVTM and CDR2 is ANQGSEA. This CDR3 is 16 amino acids long. Trimming removed 8 bases at V and 8 bases at J, with 30 bases between. The CDR3 sequence: CSIEGSARSRGEGYTF. The CDR3 DNA follows: TGCAGCATCGAAGGCAGTGCCCGGAGCAGGGGTGAGGGCTACACCTTC. The full variable domain, completed using reference TRBV29-1 and TRBJ1-2, is SAVISQKPSRDICQRGTSLTIQCQVDSQVTMMFWYRQQPGQSLTLIATANQGSEATYESGFVIDKFPISRPNLTFSTLTVSNMSPEDSSIYLCSIEGSARSRGEGYTFGSGTRLTVV.

On this clonotype itself: The junction differs from germline at one of its ends, possibly a read error. The rearrangement uses TRBV4-2 and TRBJ2-7, with D perhaps being TRBD1 or TRBD2 (5 bases each). Germline-derived CDR1 and CDR2 are LGHNA and YNFKEQ. The CDR3 covers 15 residues. The CDR3: CACSQDKGSGYDQYF. CDR3 bases: TGTGCCTGCAGCCAAGATAAGGGGAGCGGCTACGACCAGTACTTC.

The V and J genes are TRBV6-1 and TRBJ1-2, with 7 bases lining up with TRBD1. The germline gives CDR1 MNHNS, CDR2 SASEGT. V trimming: 10 bases; J trimming: 5 bases; junction bases outside the gene matches: 13. The CDR3 spans 14 residues. CDR3 bases: TGTGCCATCTTAGAACCGGGACAGCCGTATGGCTACACCTTC. This translates into CAILEPGQPYGYTF.

On this clonotype: One base away lies a much larger clone, so this may be a sequencing read error. Since no conserved phenylalanine or tryptophan closes the CDR3, a read error is the likely cause. The chain joins TRBV4-1 to TRBJ2-7; perhaps D is TRBD1 or TRBD2 (6 bases each). Germline V gene sequence: CDR1 MGHRA, CDR2 YSYEKL. CDR3 length equals 12 residues. V lost 5 bases and J 5 bases, leaving 10 bases between the germline ends. The CDR3 is CASSSRGDEQYY. CDR3 nucleotides: TGCGCCAGCAGCTCAAGGGGGGACGAGCAGTACTAC.